This is a list of T cell receptor beta chains from one sample in a study of blood T cell repertoires in COVID-19. Method: immunoSEQ multiplex PCR; TCRdb's copy keeps in-frame clones and lacks some. The data hold 300,000 or so clones, with 90% observed a single time. The sample taken for sequencing was peripheral blood. The source of these receptors is a middle-aged woman with acute or convalescent COVID-19. Both conserved end residues are part of each CDR3. Each record gives: V gene, D gene, clone size, J gene, CDR3 protein, CDR3 DNA. D genes are given only for firm matches. The size field is filled for only some rows; it gives once, few, many or a size class.

TRBV11-2	TRBD1	NA	TRBJ1-2	CASSIQGMDGYTF	TGTGCCAGCAGCATACAGGGGATGGATGGCTACACCTTC
TRBV3-1/TRBV3-2	NA	NA	TRBJ2-3	CASRRGGLRTDTQYF	TGTGCCAGCAGACGTGGGGGACTTCGGACAGATACGCAGTATTTT
TRBV3-1/TRBV3-2	NA	NA	TRBJ2-1	CASGGANNEQFF	TGTGCCAGCGGGGGGGCCAACAATGAGCAGTTCTTC
TRBV5-1	NA	NA	TRBJ1-1	CASSVAQGNTEAFF	TGCGCCAGCAGCGTGGCCCAGGGGAACACTGAAGCTTTCTTT
TRBV20-1	TRBD2	NA	TRBJ2-1	CSASPASGATYNEQFF	TGCAGTGCTAGTCCCGCTAGCGGGGCGACCTACAATGAGCAGTTCTTC
TRBV2	TRBD1	NA	TRBJ2-1	CASSEKWTGGLNEQFF	TGTGCCAGCAGTGAAAAGTGGACAGGGGGCCTTAATGAGCAGTTCTTC
TRBV10-3	TRBD1	once	TRBJ2-3	CAISAGQGAIGTDTQYF	TGTGCCATCAGTGCCGGACAGGGGGCAATTGGCACAGATACGCAGTATTTT
TRBV3-1/TRBV3-2	TRBD1	NA	TRBJ1-1	CASSQETGGTEAFF	TGTGCCAGCAGCCAAGAGACAGGGGGCACTGAAGCTTTCTTT
TRBV5-1	TRBD1	NA	TRBJ1-5	CASSFRIARGDQPQHF	TGCGCCAGCAGCTTTAGGATCGCCAGGGGGGATCAGCCCCAGCATTTT
TRBV4-1	NA	NA	TRBJ1-4	CASSQVRQGATKLFF	TGCGCCAGCAGCCAAGTACGGCAGGGCGCGACAAAACTGTTTTTT